The 29 T cell receptor beta chains listed next were all sequenced from one sample in a study of blood T cell repertoires in COVID-19. Clones were sequenced by immunoSEQ multiplex PCR, and TCRdb holds only the in-frame ones, with some missing. The table records some 120,000 clones, roughly 72% of them present only once. Sequenced: peripheral blood. These receptor sequences come from a human donor in a cohort sampled during active COVID-19.

The chain combines TRBV2 with TRBJ1-5, with 9 bases aligning to TRBD1. From germline, CDR1 is SNHLY and CDR2 FYNNEI. Trimming cost V 2 bases and J 7 bases; bases outside gene matches: 6. This CDR3 region has 15 residues. The CDR3 nucleotides read TGTGCCAGCAGTGAATTCCTCACAGGGGGCCAGCCCCAGCATTTT. Translating gives CASSEFLTGGQPQHF.

This chain uses TRBV2 with TRBJ1-2; 8 nucleotides match TRBD1. The CDR3 consists of 14 residues. With V trimmed by 4 bases and J by 4 bases, 5 bases remained unmatched. Germline V CDR1 and CDR2: SNHLY, FYNNEI. The CDR3 here is CASSAEDRVYGYTF. Here the CDR3 DNA reads TGTGCCAGCAGTGCCGAGGACAGGGTCTATGGCTACACCTTC.

DNA for the CDR3: TGCAGTGCGAGTTCCGGGACTCACGTAGAGACCCAGTACTTC. It encodes CSASSGTHVETQYF. V and J are TRBV20-1 and TRBJ2-5; the D gene is possibly TRBD2 (6 bases). This CDR3 spans 14 amino acids. V shed 6 bases and J shed 4 bases, with 18 bases lying between them. The V gene's germline CDR1 is DFQATT and CDR2 SNEGSKA (reference sequence).

The sample holds a few counts of this clone. The gene calls are TRBV19 and TRBJ1-5, with D possibly matching TRBD1 (6 bases). Trimming removed 3 bases from V and 7 bases from J, with 13 bases in between. The CDR3 is made up of 14 amino acids. The V gene's germline CDR1 is LNHDA and CDR2 SQIVND (reference sequence). The CDR3 DNA sequence: TGTGCCAGTAGTATCGCCAGGGGAAACCAGCCCCAGCATTTT. As protein: CASSIARGNQPQHF.

The rearrangement links TRBV6-5 to TRBJ2-7; TRBD1 matches 7 bases. In germline, CDR1 is MNHEY, CDR2 SVGAGI. The J segment lost 4 bases and the V segment lost 6 bases, leaving 9 bases of the junction unmatched. This CDR3 has 14 residues. CDR3 residues: CASSEGATGYEQYF. CDR3 bases: TGTGCCAGCAGCGAGGGGGCGACCGGGTACGAGCAGTACTTC.

The rearrangement joins TRBV7-7 to TRBJ2-7; the D gene is possibly TRBD1 (5 bases). This CDR3 has 14 amino acids. The germline CDR1 and CDR2 sequences are SSHAT and FNYEAQ (reference sequence). With 1 base removed from V and 0 bases from J, the gap between germline ends came to 7 bases. The CDR3 nucleotides are TGTGCCAGCAGCTTAGACAGGAGCTCCTACGAGCAGTACTTC. Protein: CASSLDRSSYEQYF.

CDR3 bases: TGTGCCAGCAGTGAAGCATTTGGAGTAGGGGAACTGTTTTTT. Protein product: CASSEAFGVGELFF. V and J are TRBV2 and TRBJ1-4; maybe TRBD1 (5 bases). The CDR3 has 14 amino acids. Trimming pared 0 bases from V and 12 bases from J, leaving 14 bases between. Germline V CDR1 and CDR2: SNHLY, FYNNEI.

The CDR3 DNA is TGTGCCAGCAACCTAATTACAGGGGGCCGGAACACTGAAGCTTTCTTT. Translating it yields CASNLITGGRNTEAFF. The genes are TRBV9 and TRBJ1-1, with 9 bases fitting TRBD1. The ends lost 6 bases at V and 1 base at J; junction bases unmatched: 10. This CDR3 comprises 16 residues. Looked up from germline, CDR1 is SGDLS and CDR2 is YYNGEE.

This chain uses TRBV12-2 with TRBJ1-2. TRBV12-2 is a recognized pseudogene. This CDR3 is 13 amino acids long. The CDR3 spells CASRLGRLYGYTF. Here the CDR3 DNA reads TGTGCAAGTCGCTTAGGGCGGTTATATGGCTACACCTTC.

J is TRBJ1-2 and V is TRBV10-2; 7 nucleotides align to TRBD1. Trimming cost V 7 bases and J 7 bases; bases outside gene matches: 9. CDR3 size: 13 residues. The germline CDR1 and CDR2 sequences are WSHSY and SAAADI. The chain's CDR3 is CASTGPNRGGYTF. Here the CDR3 DNA reads TGCGCCAGCACCGGCCCAAACAGGGGTGGCTACACCTTC.

This sequence joins TRBV9 and TRBJ2-3; D uncertain. V lost 3 bases and J 8 bases, leaving 10 bases between the germline ends. The CDR3 is 12 residues long. The germline gives CDR1 SGDLS, CDR2 YYNGEE. In DNA, the CDR3 is TGTGCCAGCAGCGCCCCCCCCGGTACGCAGTATTTT. Translated, it gives CASSAPPGTQYF.

This clone was observed a few times. This chain joins TRBV10-3 and TRBJ1-1, with 8 bases matching TRBD1. The ends lost 6 bases at V and 5 bases at J; junction bases unmatched: 8. The germline gives CDR1 ENHRY, CDR2 SYGVKD. The length of the CDR3 is 14 residues. The CDR3 DNA follows: TGTGCCATCAGGTCACAGGGGGGGATAACTGAAGCTTTCTTT. Protein product: CAIRSQGGITEAFF.

J is TRBJ1-1 and V is TRBV21-1. TRBV21-1 is shown as a pseudogene. This CDR3 is built from 18 residues. CDR3 amino acids: CASSKGQGSHYLYTEAFF. The CDR3 DNA sequence: TGTGCCAGCAGCAAAGGGCAAGGCAGCCACTACCTCTACACTGAAGCTTTCTTT.

V and J are TRBV9 and TRBJ2-5, with D possibly matching TRBD1 (7 bases). This CDR3 contains 16 residues. Germline V gene sequence: CDR1 SGDLS, CDR2 YYNGEE. V was clipped by 4 bases and J by 5 bases, with 21 bases between them. The CDR3, as DNA: TGTGCCAGCAGCCTACAGGCAGGGGGGCAGGGGGAGACCCAGTACTTC. This gives the protein CASSLQAGGQGETQYF. Together with reference TRBV9 and TRBJ2-5, the CDR3 gives the full variable domain: DSGVTQTPKHLITATGQRVTLRCSPRSGDLSVYWYQQSLDQGLQFLIQYYNGEERAKGNILERFSAQQFPDLHSELNLSSLELGDSALYFCASSLQAGGQGETQYFGPGTRLLVL.

This clone was recorded only once. The chain employs TRBV24-1 and TRBJ2-1; 8 bases map to TRBD1. There are 21 residues in the CDR3. Germline-derived CDR1 and CDR2 are KGHDR and SFDVKD. Trimming removed 2 bases from V and 0 bases from J; junction bases left unmatched: 17. The CDR3 DNA is TGTGCCACCAGTGATTCCCCGGGCAGGGGGCCTCCACTTAGCTCCTACAATGAGCAGTTCTTC. Encoded protein: CATSDSPGRGPPLSSYNEQFF.

This chain uses TRBV29-1 with TRBJ2-1; D perhaps matches TRBD2 (7 bases). CDR1 is SQVTM, CDR2 ANQGSEA, per germline. The CDR3 runs to 14 residues. With 7 bases removed from V and 3 bases from J, the gap between germline ends came to 16 bases. The CDR3 loop reads CSAAGGAVYNEQFF. The CDR3 coding sequence is TGCAGCGCTGCTGGGGGGGCCGTCTACAATGAGCAGTTCTTC.

J is TRBJ2-3 and V is TRBV5-4; D might be TRBD2 (6 bases). This CDR3 region has 15 residues. Trimming pared 0 bases from V and 0 bases from J, leaving 8 bases between. Germline-derived CDR1 and CDR2 are SGHNT and YYREEE (reference sequence). The CDR3 loop is CASSLVRGSTDTQYF. In DNA form, the CDR3 reads TGTGCCAGCAGCTTGGTGCGGGGAAGCACAGATACGCAGTATTTT.

J is TRBJ1-2 and V is TRBV10-1; maybe TRBD1 (5 bases). The germline V gene encodes CDR1 WNHNN and CDR2 SYGVQD (reference sequence). The CDR3 runs 12 residues. With 2 bases removed from V and 4 bases from J, the gap between germline ends came to 5 bases. Here the CDR3 DNA reads TGCGCCAGCAGTGAGGACAGCTATGGCTACACCTTC. Translating it yields CASSEDSYGYTF.

This clone was seen many times. This rearrangement joins TRBV5-1 to TRBJ2-7; 11 bases align to TRBD2. This CDR3 has 14 amino acids. With 9 bases clipped from V and 3 bases from J, the junction kept 8 bases outside the gene matches. The germline V gene encodes CDR1 SGHRS and CDR2 YFSETQ. The CDR3 loop is CATSDTSGGYEQYF. In DNA form, the CDR3 reads TGCGCCACTTCGGATACTAGCGGGGGCTACGAGCAGTACTTC.

The chain uses TRBV27 and TRBJ1-2; D gene ambiguous. CDR3 length: 14 residues. The ends were cut back, 3 bases at V and 7 bases at J, with 15 bases in the middle. CDR1 is MNHEY and CDR2 is SMNVEV in the germline V gene (reference sequence). The CDR3 coding sequence is TGTGCCAGCAGTTTTACACCGGGGTTACTTGGCTACACCTTC. Translation gives CASSFTPGLLGYTF.

The rearrangement links TRBV25-1 to TRBJ1-2; 7 positions match TRBD1. The ends lost 2 bases at V and 6 bases at J; junction bases unmatched: 6. The germline CDR1 and CDR2 sequences are MGHDK and SYGVNS. This CDR3 comprises 14 residues. Here the CDR3 reads CASSEVGQGDGYTF. The CDR3 nucleotides read TGTGCCAGCAGTGAAGTTGGGCAGGGGGATGGCTACACCTTC.

This rearrangement joins TRBV5-1 to TRBJ2-3, with D possibly being TRBD1 (6 bases). Trimming took 10 bases from V and 0 from J, leaving 15 bases between them. The CDR3 spans 14 residues. Germline CDR1 SGHRS, CDR2 YFSETQ. The CDR3 bases are TGCGCCTCCCAACAGGGCGCTAGCACAGATACGCAGTATTTT. Its translation is CASQQGASTDTQYF.

This chain links TRBV5-5 with TRBJ2-7; TRBD1 agrees at 8 bases. Germline V gene lookup returns CDR1 SGHKS and CDR2 YYEKEE (reference sequence). The CDR3 is made up of 15 amino acids. Trimming cost V 3 bases and J 2 bases; bases outside gene matches: 7. DNA of the CDR3: TGTGCCAGCAGCTACGACAGGGGCTCCCCCTACGAGCAGTACTTC. Residues: CASSYDRGSPYEQYF.

The V and J genes are TRBV27 and TRBJ2-7, with D hard to call. Deletions cut 2 bases from V and 2 bases from J, with 13 bases between. CDR1 MNHEY and CDR2 SMNVEV come from the germline V gene (reference sequence). CDR3 size: 15 residues. As DNA, the CDR3 is TGTGCCAGCAGTTTAGGGTCCAGGCCAGCCTACGAGCAGTACTTC. Its translation is CASSLGSRPAYEQYF.

The rearrangement uses TRBV19 and TRBJ2-6; TRBD1 is a possible D gene (6 bases). Deletions cut 5 bases from V and 3 bases from J, with 14 bases between. The CDR3 has 16 amino acids. CDR1 is LNHDA and CDR2 is SQIVND in the germline V gene (reference sequence). Here the CDR3 DNA reads TGTGCCAGTAGTGAAAACAGGGAAGATGGGGCCAACGTCCTGACTTTC. It encodes CASSENREDGANVLTF.

The rearrangement links TRBV11-2 to TRBJ2-1; 9 bases align to TRBD2. Germline trimming cut 0 bases from V and 6 bases from J; bases unmatched to any gene: 6. The CDR3 is 16 amino acids. From germline, CDR1 is SGHAT and CDR2 FQNNGV. CDR3 amino acids: CASSLEGGLAGNEQFF. The CDR3 coding sequence is TGTGCCAGCAGCTTAGAGGGGGGACTAGCAGGCAATGAGCAGTTCTTC.

V usage is TRBV4-2 and J usage is TRBJ1-2, with D perhaps TRBD1 (6 bases). Trimming removed 6 bases from V and 0 bases from J, with 8 bases in between. The germline gives CDR1 LGHNA, CDR2 YNFKEQ. This CDR3 has 13 amino acids. The CDR3 DNA reads as TGTGCCAGCAGGACAGGATCTAACTATGGCTACACCTTC. Its protein is CASRTGSNYGYTF.

CDR3 sequence: CASSTGGSVDEKLFF. CDR3 bases: TGTGCCAGCAGCACGGGGGGGTCGGTGGATGAAAAACTGTTTTTT. The rearrangement links TRBV5-8 to TRBJ1-4; the D gene is possibly TRBD1 (5 bases). Germline lookup yields CDR1 SGHTS and CDR2 YDEGEE. The CDR3 extends over 15 amino acids. V was pared by 4 bases and J by 6 bases, with 16 bases between.

The chain links TRBV5-8 to TRBJ2-1, with TRBD2 matching over 8 bases. The CDR3 has 16 residues. V lost 1 base and J lost 8; bases outside the gene matches: 11. The germline gives CDR1 SGHTS, CDR2 YDEGEE. This CDR3 reads CASSLYRGGRTHEQFF. The CDR3 DNA sequence: TGTGCCAGCAGCTTGTATCGGGGGGGCCGGACGCATGAGCAGTTCTTC.